This is a list of T cell receptor beta chains from one sample in a study of CD8+ T cells in alopecia areata. Here immunoSEQ multiplex PCR was the method, and the copy in TCRdb shows in-frame clones only, minus some. The sample lists more than 200,000 clones; roughly 40% were seen once. Source: CD4+ T cells sorted from blood, taken around week 36, from a patient treated with tofacitinib. The receptors shown here come from a human donor with alopecia areata. Each CDR3 is given with its conserved first and last residue. The D gene is left open where the match is weak. Not all rows give a size; the values are once, few, many and, for expanded clones, a class.

j_call,d_call,v_call,clone_size,cdr3_length,cdr3_nt,cdr3_aa
TRBJ2-6,.,TRBV30,.,17,TGTGCCTGGAGTGGCCAGGGAATCCTCTCTGGGGCCAACGTCCTGACTTTC,CAWSGQGILSGANVLTF
TRBJ2-1,TRBD1,TRBV19,few,14,TGTGCCAGTAGGAGACAGGGAGCCTCCAATGAGCAGTTCTTC,CASRRQGASNEQFF
TRBJ2-3,.,TRBV7-9,.,14,TGTGCCAGCAGCTTACTCCTAGAGACAGATACGCAGTATTTT,CASSLLLETDTQYF
TRBJ1-1,.,TRBV12-5,.,13,TGTGCTAGTGGTTTTGGTCCGAACACTGAAGCTTTCTTT,CASGFGPNTEAFF
TRBJ2-7,TRBD2,TRBV29-1,.,17,TGCAGCGTCCTTAGGCCCCTAGGGACTAGCGACAACTACGAGCAGTACTTC,CSVLRPLGTSDNYEQYF
TRBJ2-6,.,TRBV14,.,16,TGTGCCAGCAGCCGCCTACAGGGCGGTGGGGCCAACGTCCTGACTTTC,CASSRLQGGGANVLTF
TRBJ2-7,TRBD2,TRBV30,.,13,TGTGCCTGGACTAGCGGGTCATTCTACGAGCAGTACTTC,CAWTSGSFYEQYF
TRBJ2-5,TRBD2,TRBV30,.,14,TGTGCCTGGAAACTAGCGGGATCTAGGGAGACCCAGTACTTC,CAWKLAGSRETQYF
TRBJ2-3,.,TRBV6-5,few,13,TGTGCCAGCAGTTACGGCAGTACAGATACGCAGTATTTT,CASSYGSTDTQYF
TRBJ1-1,.,TRBV29-1,few,14,TGCAGCGCTTCACCGGGGGGGAGGTACACTGAAGCTTTCTTT,CSASPGGRYTEAFF
TRBJ2-5,.,TRBV7-2,.,14,TGTGCCAGCAGCTTCCGACGGTCCGGAGAGACCCAGTACTTC,CASSFRRSGETQYF
TRBJ2-7,.,TRBV7-2,.,14,TGTGCCAGCAGCTTATCCAGGGACTCCTACGAGCAGTACTTC,CASSLSRDSYEQYF
TRBJ1-2,.,TRBV14,many,14,TGTGCCAGCAGCCAAGGACGAGGGAACTATGGCTACACCTTC,CASSQGRGNYGYTF
TRBJ2-1,.,TRBV30,.,14,TGTGCCTGGAAACGAGGGGACCCCTACAATGAGCAGTTCTTC,CAWKRGDPYNEQFF
TRBJ2-2,TRBD2,TRBV5-1,.,15,TGCGCCAGCAGCTTGCTAGCGGGAGCGGGCGGGGAGCTGTTTTTT,CASSLLAGAGGELFF
TRBJ2-5,.,TRBV30,.,12,TGTGCCTGGAATTCTAGAGAAGAGACCCAGTACTTC,CAWNSREETQYF
TRBJ2-1,TRBD2,TRBV29-1,.,15,TGCAGCTCACACGCCGGGACTAGCGTACCCCATGAGCAGTTCTTC,CSSHAGTSVPHEQFF
TRBJ2-7,TRBD1,TRBV29-1,few,14,TGCAGCGTCCAAATACAGGGGCACTCCTACGAGCAGTACTTC,CSVQIQGHSYEQYF
TRBJ2-7,.,TRBV18,.,15,TGTGCCAGCTCACCAACTACGATAACGGGCTACGAGCAGTACTTC,CASSPTTITGYEQYF
TRBJ2-3,.,TRBV4-3,.,13,TGCGCCAGCAGCCGAGACGGAACGGATACGCAGTATTTT,CASSRDGTDTQYF
TRBJ2-6,.,TRBV29-1,few,15,TGCAGCGTTGAGCCTCCAGGGACTGGGGCCAACGTCCTGACTTTC,CSVEPPGTGANVLTF
TRBJ1-1,.,TRBV18,once,15,TGTGCCAGCTCTTGGGGGGCAGGCGTTGGCACTGAAGCTTTCTTT,CASSWGAGVGTEAFF
TRBJ1-5,.,TRBV19,few,13,TGTGCCAGTAGTTCATCCCAGGCCCAGCCCCAGCATTTT,CASSSSQAQPQHF
TRBJ1-2,TRBD1,TRBV28,.,14,TGTGCCAGCACCCGTCCAGGGGGCTCCTATGGCTACACCTTC,CASTRPGGSYGYTF
TRBJ2-5,TRBD2,TRBV30,few,14,TGTGCCTGGAGTGTACTATCTAGCGGGATCGTGCAGTACTTC,CAWSVLSSGIVQYF
TRBJ2-6,.,TRBV29-1,.,15,TGCAGCGTTGATTTGCGAAGGGCAGGGGCCAACGTCCTGACTTTC,CSVDLRRAGANVLTF
TRBJ1-2,TRBD1,TRBV2,.,14,TGTGCCAGCAGTGGGACAGGGGGCTTGAGTGGCTACACCTTC,CASSGTGGLSGYTF
TRBJ2-2,TRBD2,TRBV6-1,few,13,TGTGCCAGCAGTGTCAGCGGGAGCGGGGAGCTGTTTTTT,CASSVSGSGELFF
TRBJ2-5,TRBD1,TRBV6-1,few,15,TGTGCCAGCAGTGGGACAGGGGAGTTCGTAGAGACCCAGTACTTC,CASSGTGEFVETQYF
TRBJ2-2,.,TRBV7-6,many,14,TGTGCCAGCAGCTTGGTTGGGAACACCGGGGAGCTGTTTTTT,CASSLVGNTGELFF
TRBJ2-7,TRBD2,TRBV5-1,.,15,TGCGCCAGCAGCGGGGGGACTAGCGGGAGCTACGAGCAGTACTTC,CASSGGTSGSYEQYF
TRBJ1-5,.,TRBV19,many,14,TGTGCCAGTAGTATCCGCGGGGAGGATCAGCCCCAGCATTTT,CASSIRGEDQPQHF
TRBJ2-5,TRBD2,TRBV5-1,.,16,TGCGCCAGCAGCTTGGGGACTAGCGGGAGCCAAGAGACCCAGTACTTC,CASSLGTSGSQETQYF
TRBJ2-7,.,TRBV19,.,15,TGTGCCAGTAGTACGTACAGGGAACGGTCCTACGAGCAGTACTTC,CASSTYRERSYEQYF
TRBJ2-7,.,TRBV27,few,13,TGTGCCACCGCTGAGGCAGACTCCTACGAGCAGTACTTC,CATAEADSYEQYF
TRBJ2-2,.,TRBV5-1,.,16,TGCGCCAGCACATCAGGACGGAGGGCCAACACCGGGGAGCTGTTTTTT,CASTSGRRANTGELFF
TRBJ1-2,.,TRBV29-1,.,11,TGCAGCGTTGAGACGGGGCGGAGCTACACCTTC,CSVETGRSYTF
TRBJ2-7,.,TRBV4-1,few,15,TGCGCCAGCAGCCAAGGGCTAGCGTCAGGAGACGAGCAGTACTTC,CASSQGLASGDEQYF
TRBJ2-3,.,TRBV29-1,.,15,TGCAGCGTTGGGGGCCAGGGGGGATTCACAGATACGCAGTATTTT,CSVGGQGGFTDTQYF
TRBJ2-7,.,TRBV30,.,15,TGTGCCTGGAGTGTACGGGAGCCCGGAGGCTACGAGCAGTACTTC,CAWSVREPGGYEQYF
TRBJ1-3,TRBD1,TRBV25-1,.,18,TGTGCCAGCAGTGAATCGGGCGGACAGGGGGTTTCTGGAAACACCATATATTTT,CASSESGGQGVSGNTIYF
TRBJ1-4,.,TRBV19,few,14,TGTGCCAGTAGTCCAGGGGCGAGGGAGGAAAAACTGTTTTTT,CASSPGAREEKLFF
TRBJ2-3,.,TRBV5-1,.,14,TGCGCCAGCAGCTTGGGGAGGGGAACAGATACGCAGTATTTT,CASSLGRGTDTQYF
TRBJ2-7,TRBD1,TRBV29-1,.,15,TGCAGCGTCCTAAAACCTGGGACAGGGATCAGAGAGCAGTACTTC,CSVLKPGTGIREQYF
TRBJ1-1,.,TRBV30,few,11,TGTGCCTGGGGCAGGCAAGGGGAAGCTTTCTTT,CAWGRQGEAFF
TRBJ1-4,.,TRBV4-2,few,15,TGTGCCAGCAGCCAAGATCGGCAGGGCAATGAAAAACTGTTTTTT,CASSQDRQGNEKLFF
TRBJ2-3,TRBD2,TRBV6-1,.,14,TGTGCCAGCAGCGGACTAGCGGGAGGGGTTACGCAGTATTTT,CASSGLAGGVTQYF
TRBJ2-3,TRBD2,TRBV11-2,.,15,TGTGCCAGCAGCTTCCCGCAGCGGGAGCTAGATACGCAGTATTTT,CASSFPQRELDTQYF
TRBJ1-2,.,TRBV28,many,15,TGTGCCAGCAGTCCTTCCCCCCGAGCTAACTATGGCTACACCTTC,CASSPSPRANYGYTF
TRBJ2-7,TRBD2,TRBV4-1,.,15,TGCGCCAGCAGCCAAGATAGCGGGGCATCCTACGAGCAGTACTTC,CASSQDSGASYEQYF
TRBJ1-3,.,TRBV7-3,few,14,TGTGCCAGCAGTCCCGGGACGAAAGGAAACACCATATATTTT,CASSPGTKGNTIYF